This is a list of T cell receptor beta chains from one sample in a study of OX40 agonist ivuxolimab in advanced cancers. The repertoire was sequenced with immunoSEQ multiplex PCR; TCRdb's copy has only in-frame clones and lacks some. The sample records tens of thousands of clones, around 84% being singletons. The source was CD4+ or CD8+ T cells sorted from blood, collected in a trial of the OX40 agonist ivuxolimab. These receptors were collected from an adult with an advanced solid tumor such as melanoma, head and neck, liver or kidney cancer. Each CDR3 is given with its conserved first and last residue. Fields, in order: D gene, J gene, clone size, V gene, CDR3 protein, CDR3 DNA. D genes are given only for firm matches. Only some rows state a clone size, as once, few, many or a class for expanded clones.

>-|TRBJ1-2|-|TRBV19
CASSIAFNYGYTF
TGTGCCAGTAGTATTGCGTTTAACTATGGCTACACCTTC
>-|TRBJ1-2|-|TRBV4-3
CASSQGYGGGSLEGYTF
TGCGCCAGCAGCCAAGGATACGGGGGGGGCAGCTTAGAGGGCTACACCTTC
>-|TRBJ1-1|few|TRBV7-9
CASTTRQKNTEAFF
TGTGCCAGCACCACTAGACAGAAGAACACTGAAGCTTTCTTT
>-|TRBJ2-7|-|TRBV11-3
CASSLGPSGPYEQYF
TGTGCCAGCAGCTTAGGCCCGAGCGGGCCCTACGAGCAGTACTTC
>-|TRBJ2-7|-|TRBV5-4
CASSQRGEYEQYF
TGTGCCAGCAGCCAAAGGGGCGAATACGAGCAGTACTTC
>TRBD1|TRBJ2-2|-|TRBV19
CASPRDRFGELFF
TGTGCCAGCCCGCGGGACAGGTTCGGGGAGCTGTTTTTT
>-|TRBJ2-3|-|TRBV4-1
CASSQAAPGGAGTDTQYF
TGCGCCAGCAGCCAAGCCGCCCCTGGGGGCGCCGGCACAGATACGCAGTATTTT
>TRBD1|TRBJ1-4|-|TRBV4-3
CASSQDWGQMDEKLFF
TGCGCCAGCAGCCAAGATTGGGGACAGATGGATGAAAAACTGTTTTTT
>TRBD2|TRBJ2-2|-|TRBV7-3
CASSFGLAGGLLFF
TGTGCCAGCAGCTTCGGACTAGCGGGAGGGCTGCTGTTTTTT
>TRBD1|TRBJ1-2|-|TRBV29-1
CSVQGAWGYTF
TGCAGCGTCCAGGGGGCTTGGGGCTACACCTTC
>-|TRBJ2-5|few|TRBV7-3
CASSWGHGETQYF
TGTGCCAGCAGCTGGGGACACGGAGAGACCCAGTACTTC
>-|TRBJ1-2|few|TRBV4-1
CASSQDPTSLGMIYGYTF
TGCGCCAGCAGCCAAGACCCCACTTCGCTGGGTATGATTTATGGCTACACCTTC
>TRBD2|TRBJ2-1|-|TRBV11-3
CASSLAGLAGGDNEQFF
TGTGCCAGCAGCTTAGCCGGACTAGCGGGGGGGGACAATGAGCAGTTCTTC
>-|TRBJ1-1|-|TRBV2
CASGPGNWGTEAFF
TGTGCCAGCGGCCCCGGTAATTGGGGCACTGAAGCTTTCTTT
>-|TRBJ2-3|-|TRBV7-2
CASSLEETTQYF
TGTGCCAGCAGCTTAGAAGAGACCACGCAGTATTTT
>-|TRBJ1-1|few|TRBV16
CASSQRANTEAFF
TGTGCCAGCAGCCAAAGGGCAAACACTGAAGCTTTCTTT
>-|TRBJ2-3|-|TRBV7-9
CASSYEISTDTQYF
TGTGCCAGCAGTTATGAAATTAGCACAGATACGCAGTATTTT
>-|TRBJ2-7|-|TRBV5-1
CASSWSSGAYEQYF
TGCGCCAGCAGCTGGAGTTCAGGGGCCTACGAGCAGTACTTC
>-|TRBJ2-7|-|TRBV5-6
CASSPGVRSYEQYF
TGTGCCAGCAGCCCCGGAGTCAGATCCTACGAGCAGTACTTC
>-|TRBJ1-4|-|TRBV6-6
CASMDRTNEKLFF
TGTGCCAGCATGGACAGAACAAATGAAAAACTGTTTTTT
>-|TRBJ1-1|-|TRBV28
CASSFLRAGTEAFF
TGTGCCAGCAGTTTTCTCCGGGCTGGAACTGAAGCTTTCTTT
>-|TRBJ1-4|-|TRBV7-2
CASSLRTGVEKLFF
TGTGCCAGCAGCTTGAGAACGGGCGTGGAAAAACTGTTTTTT
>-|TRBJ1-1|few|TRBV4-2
CASSQTGRNTEAFF
TGTGCCAGCAGCCAAACAGGGCGGAACACTGAAGCTTTCTTT
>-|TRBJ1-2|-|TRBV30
CAWSVLGDGGYTF
TGTGCCTGGAGTGTACTAGGGGACGGCGGCTACACCTTC
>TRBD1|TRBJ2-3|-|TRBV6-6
CASSLTGEADTQYF
TGTGCCAGCAGTTTGACAGGGGAGGCAGATACGCAGTATTTT
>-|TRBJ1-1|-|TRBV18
CASSPRQARTEAFF
TGTGCCAGCTCACCACGGCAGGCGAGGACTGAAGCTTTCTTT
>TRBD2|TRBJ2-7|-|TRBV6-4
CASRALAGGGEQYF
TGTGCCAGCAGGGCCCTAGCGGGAGGAGGGGAGCAGTACTTC
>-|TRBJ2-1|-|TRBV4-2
CASRGVGYNEQFF
TGTGCCAGCAGGGGTGTAGGGTACAATGAGCAGTTCTTC
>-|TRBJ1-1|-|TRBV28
CASSLTTRSTEAFF
TGTGCCAGCAGTTTAACAACCAGGTCCACTGAAGCTTTCTTT
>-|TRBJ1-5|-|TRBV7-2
CASSLTNQPQHF
TGTGCCAGCAGCTTAACGAATCAGCCCCAGCATTTT